Presented here are 7 T cell receptor beta chains from one specimen sequenced in a study of radiotherapy plus CTLA-4 blockade in lung cancer. The protocol was immunoSEQ multiplex PCR, while the TCRdb copy is restricted to in-frame clones and leaves out a portion. The data contain some 46,000 clones, about 81% of them singletons. This specimen consisted of peripheral blood, obtained from a patient treated with radiotherapy plus ipilimumab. The receptor source for this set is a human donor with non-small cell lung cancer who had stable disease on radiotherapy plus ipilimumab.

The chain employs TRBV2 and TRBJ2-1; 7 bases map to TRBD1. CDR3 length: 11 amino acids. J was trimmed by 12 bases and V by 5 bases; bases with no gene match: 4. CDR1 SNHLY and CDR2 FYNNEI come from the germline V gene. CDR3 residues: CASSQDRVQFF. The CDR3 nucleotides are TGTGCCAGCAGTCAAGACAGGGTGCAGTTCTTC.

This rearrangement joins TRBV7-9 to TRBJ1-3, with unresolved D. Per germline, CDR1 SEHNR and CDR2 FQNEAQ (reference sequence). The CDR3 extends over 14 amino acids. V was shortened by 5 bases and J by 4 bases, with 12 bases between the two germline ends. CDR3 bases: TGTGCCAGCAGCCATGGAGCGGGAGGAAACACCATATATTTT. This translates into CASSHGAGGNTIYF.

The chain couples TRBV5-6 to TRBJ2-3; the match to TRBD1 covers 8 bases. V was clipped by 1 base and J by 2 bases; unmatched bases: 3. The CDR3 is 15 residues long. CDR1 is SGHDT, CDR2 YYEEEE, per germline. The CDR3 loop is CASSLRTGNTDTQYF. The CDR3 bases are TGTGCCAGCAGCTTGAGGACAGGGAACACAGATACGCAGTATTTT.

The V gene is TRBV19, the J gene TRBJ2-5; 8 nucleotides match TRBD1. V gave up 2 bases and J gave up 1 base; unmatched junction bases: 0. Germline CDR1 reads LNHDA; CDR2 reads SQIVND (reference sequence). The CDR3 runs to 14 residues. Here the CDR3 DNA reads TGTGCCAGTAGTATACAGGGGGCCCAAGAGACCCAGTACTTC. This gives the protein CASSIQGAQETQYF. Drawing the rest from reference TRBV19 and TRBJ2-5, the complete variable domain is DGGITQSPKYLFRKEGQNVTLSCEQNLNHDAMYWYRQDPGQGLRLIYYSQIVNDFQKGDIAEGYSVSREKKESFPLTVTSAQKNPTAFYLCASSIQGAQETQYFGPGTRLLVL.

The chain carries TRBV4-1 and TRBJ1-2; perhaps TRBD1 as D (5 bases). Trimming shortened V by 0 bases and J by 4 bases, and 15 bases separated the two germline ends. Germline CDR1 and CDR2: MGHRA and YSYEKL. The CDR3 has 16 amino acids. CDR3 DNA sequence: TGCGCCAGCAGCCAAGATCTCAGGGTTGGGGTCTATGGCTACACCTTC. This sequence encodes CASSQDLRVGVYGYTF.

The chain links TRBV27 to TRBJ1-2, with 8 bases aligning to TRBD1. This CDR3 has 15 residues. The junction had 8 bases not matched to a gene; V was cut back by 5 bases and J by 3 bases. Germline CDR1 is MNHEY and CDR2 is SMNVEV (reference sequence). The CDR3 loop reads CASSPRTGNHYGYTF. The DNA of the CDR3 is TGTGCCAGCAGTCCCAGGACAGGGAACCACTATGGCTACACCTTC.

V is TRBV4-3 and J is TRBJ2-1, with 10 bases matching TRBD2. The germline gives CDR1 LGHNA, CDR2 YSLEER. The CDR3 extends over 19 amino acids. V lost 0 bases and J lost 7; bases outside the gene matches: 15. The CDR3: CASSQEVGRASGRGNEQFF. The DNA of the CDR3 is TGCGCCAGCAGCCAAGAGGTGGGGAGGGCTAGCGGGAGAGGTAATGAGCAGTTCTTC.